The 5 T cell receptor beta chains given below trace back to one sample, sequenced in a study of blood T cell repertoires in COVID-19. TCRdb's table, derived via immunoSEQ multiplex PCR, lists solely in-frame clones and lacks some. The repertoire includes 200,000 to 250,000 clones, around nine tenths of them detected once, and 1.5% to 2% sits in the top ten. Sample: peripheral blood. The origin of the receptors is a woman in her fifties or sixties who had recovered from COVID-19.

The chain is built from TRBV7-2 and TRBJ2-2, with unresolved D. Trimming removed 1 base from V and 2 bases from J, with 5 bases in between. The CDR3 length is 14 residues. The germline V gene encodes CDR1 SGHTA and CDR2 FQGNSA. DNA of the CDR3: TGTGCCAGCAGCTTAGGAGTTAACACCGGGGAGCTGTTTTTT. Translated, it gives CASSLGVNTGELFF.

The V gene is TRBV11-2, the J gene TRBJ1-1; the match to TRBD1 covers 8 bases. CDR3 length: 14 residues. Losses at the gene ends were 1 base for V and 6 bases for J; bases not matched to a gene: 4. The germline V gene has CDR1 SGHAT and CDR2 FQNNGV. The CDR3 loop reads CASSLVGQGSEAFF. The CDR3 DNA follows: TGTGCCAGCAGCTTAGTTGGACAGGGCTCTGAAGCTTTCTTT.

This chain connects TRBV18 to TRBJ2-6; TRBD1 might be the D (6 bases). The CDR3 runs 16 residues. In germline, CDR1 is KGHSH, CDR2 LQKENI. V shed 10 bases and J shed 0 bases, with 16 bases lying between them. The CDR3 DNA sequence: TGTGCCATCCCCAGGGGTGTTTCCTCTGGGGCCAACGTCCTGACTTTC. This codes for CAIPRGVSSGANVLTF.

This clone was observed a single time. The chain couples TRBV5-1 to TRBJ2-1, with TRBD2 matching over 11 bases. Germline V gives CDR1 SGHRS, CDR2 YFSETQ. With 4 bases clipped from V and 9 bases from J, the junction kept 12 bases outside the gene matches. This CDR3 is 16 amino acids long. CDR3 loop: CASSQVRASGGFEQFF. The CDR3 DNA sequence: TGCGCCAGCAGCCAGGTTCGGGCTAGCGGGGGGTTTGAGCAGTTCTTC.

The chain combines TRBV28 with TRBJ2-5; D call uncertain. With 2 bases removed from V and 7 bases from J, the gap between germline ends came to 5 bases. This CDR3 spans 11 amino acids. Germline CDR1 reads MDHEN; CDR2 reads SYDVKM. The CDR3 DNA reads TGTGCCAGCAGTTTACAGTGGACCCAGTACTTC. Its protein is CASSLQWTQYF.